The 14 T cell receptor beta chains presented below share a single source sample, sequenced in a study of control samples from healthy donors and cancer patients. The assay was immunoSEQ multiplex PCR, and TCRdb's table has in-frame clones only and misses some. Here the sample spans about 110,000 clones, approximately 82% being singletons. Sequenced input: blood. These receptors were obtained from a man aged 18 to 30 in good health.

The chain is built from TRBV4-1 and TRBJ2-2; TRBD1 might be the D (6 bases). Germline loops: CDR1 MGHRA, CDR2 YSYEKL. CDR3 length equals 18 residues. Trimming left V 4 bases short and J 6 bases short, with 24 bases between. The CDR3 region is CASSPVGRGWGEAGELFF. The CDR3 DNA follows: TGCGCCAGCAGCCCAGTGGGCAGGGGATGGGGCGAGGCCGGGGAGCTGTTTTTT.

The chain employs TRBV11-2 and TRBJ2-7, with 8 positions matching TRBD1. V was clipped by 4 bases and J by 1 base; unmatched bases: 9. Germline V gives CDR1 SGHAT, CDR2 FQNNGV. The CDR3 loop spans 16 amino acids. The CDR3: CASSSPSRTGSYEQYF. The CDR3, as DNA: TGTGCCAGCAGCTCACCCAGCCGGACAGGGTCCTACGAGCAGTACTTC.

This clone came up a few times. The J gene is TRBJ1-2, the V gene TRBV7-9; TRBD1 agrees at 8 bases. V shed 0 bases, J shed 8 bases, and the junction held 8 bases outside the gene matches. Germline V gene lookup returns CDR1 SEHNR and CDR2 FQNEAQ (reference sequence). This CDR3 has 15 residues. The chain's CDR3 is CASSLARDRTRGYTF. Here the CDR3 DNA reads TGTGCCAGCAGCTTAGCCCGGGACAGGACGCGGGGCTACACCTTC.

This chain joins TRBV30 and TRBJ1-5; TRBD1 aligns across 12 bases. Trimming at V came to 3 bases and at J to 5 bases, leaving 2 bases not matched to a gene. The CDR3 runs to 14 residues. Germline CDR1 reads GTSNPN; CDR2 reads SVGIG (reference sequence). CDR3 loop: CAWRGQGAYQPQHF. CDR3 bases: TGTGCCTGGAGGGGACAGGGGGCATATCAGCCCCAGCATTTT.

The chain combines TRBV27 with TRBJ2-1; TRBD2 might be the D (6 bases). V was trimmed by 4 bases and J by 0 bases, leaving 16 bases between them. The CDR3 spans 17 residues. Looked up from germline, CDR1 is MNHEY and CDR2 is SMNVEV (reference sequence). The CDR3 reads CASSSRDGGRSYNEQFF. In nucleotides, the CDR3 is TGTGCCAGCAGTTCCCGGGACGGAGGGCGCTCCTACAATGAGCAGTTCTTC.

The genes are TRBV5-1 and TRBJ2-7; TRBD2 matches 7 bases. With 4 bases clipped from V and 3 bases from J, the junction kept 4 bases outside the gene matches. The CDR3 sequence is 13 residues long. Germline V gives CDR1 SGHRS, CDR2 YFSETQ. The CDR3 loop reads CASSLGGFYEQYF. CDR3 sequence (DNA): TGCGCCAGCAGCCTCGGGGGGTTCTACGAGCAGTACTTC.

The V call is TRBV5-1, the J call TRBJ2-7, with a weak D call TRBD2 (5 bases). Germline V gene sequence: CDR1 SGHRS, CDR2 YFSETQ. Between the trimmed V and J ends, which lost 7 bases and 3 bases, there was a span of 26 bases. This CDR3 has 17 residues. The CDR3 nucleotides read TGCGCCAGCGGCATAAAGAGTCGGACTTGGCATAGCTACGAGCAGTACTTC. This sequence encodes CASGIKSRTWHSYEQYF.

The chain couples TRBV9 to TRBJ2-1; 10 bases are a match to TRBD2. The CDR3 is 15 residues long. Losses at the gene ends were 2 bases for V and 5 bases for J; bases not matched to a gene: 4. The germline V gene encodes CDR1 SGDLS and CDR2 YYNGEE. This CDR3 is CASSVLAGADNEQFF. Here the CDR3 DNA reads TGTGCCAGCAGCGTGCTAGCGGGGGCCGACAATGAGCAGTTCTTC.

This sequence joins TRBV6-2 or TRBV6-3 and TRBJ2-1; D is uncertain. Germline CDR1 and CDR2: MNHEY and SVGEGT. CDR3 length: 16 residues. With 0 bases removed from V and 4 bases from J, the gap between germline ends came to 13 bases. As DNA, the CDR3 is TGTGCCAGCAGTTACTCGATGGTGCCGCAATACAATGAGCAGTTCTTC. This translates into CASSYSMVPQYNEQFF.

The rearrangement uses TRBV28 and TRBJ2-5; the D is unclear. The V gene's germline CDR1 is MDHEN and CDR2 SYDVKM. V gave up 7 bases and J gave up 2 bases, with 17 bases separating them. The CDR3 is 15 residues long. The CDR3 loop is CASTLSNPLQETQYF. In DNA, the CDR3 is TGTGCCAGCACCTTAAGTAATCCCCTACAAGAGACCCAGTACTTC.

The chain employs TRBV10-3 and TRBJ2-3; a weak D match, TRBD1 (6 bases). The length of the CDR3 is 15 residues. Deletions cut 8 bases from V and 0 bases from J, with 15 bases between. Per germline, CDR1 ENHRY and CDR2 SYGVKD. The CDR3 reads CAIATGQTSTDTQYF. CDR3 nucleotide sequence: TGTGCCATCGCGACAGGACAAACTAGCACAGATACGCAGTATTTT.

The rearrangement links TRBV7-2 to TRBJ1-2; perhaps TRBD1 as D (5 bases). The germline V and J ends were trimmed by 1 base and 3 bases, with 12 bases remaining between them. This CDR3 comprises 15 residues. The germline CDR1 and CDR2 sequences are SGHTA and FQGNSA. The CDR3 sequence is CASSLGGDGYYGYTF. DNA of the CDR3: TGTGCCAGCAGCTTAGGAGGGGACGGCTACTATGGCTACACCTTC.

The rearrangement joins TRBV7-2 to TRBJ2-3; D is perhaps TRBD2 (6 bases). Trimming cost V 5 bases and J 7 bases, with 16 bases left between them. This CDR3 spans 14 amino acids. Germline CDR1 and CDR2: SGHTA and FQGNSA. CDR3 sequence reads: CASSPQAGRNTQYF. The CDR3 region has the DNA TGTGCCAGCAGCCCCCAGGCGGGGCGGAATACGCAGTATTTT.

The CDR3 DNA follows: TGTGCCAGCAGCTTTGAGAACTATGGCTACACCTTC. It is translated as CASSFENYGYTF. This chain uses TRBV7-9 with TRBJ1-2, with unresolved D. The germline V gene encodes CDR1 SEHNR and CDR2 FQNEAQ (reference sequence). V gave up 3 bases and J gave up 2 bases, with 4 bases separating them. The CDR3 contains 12 residues.